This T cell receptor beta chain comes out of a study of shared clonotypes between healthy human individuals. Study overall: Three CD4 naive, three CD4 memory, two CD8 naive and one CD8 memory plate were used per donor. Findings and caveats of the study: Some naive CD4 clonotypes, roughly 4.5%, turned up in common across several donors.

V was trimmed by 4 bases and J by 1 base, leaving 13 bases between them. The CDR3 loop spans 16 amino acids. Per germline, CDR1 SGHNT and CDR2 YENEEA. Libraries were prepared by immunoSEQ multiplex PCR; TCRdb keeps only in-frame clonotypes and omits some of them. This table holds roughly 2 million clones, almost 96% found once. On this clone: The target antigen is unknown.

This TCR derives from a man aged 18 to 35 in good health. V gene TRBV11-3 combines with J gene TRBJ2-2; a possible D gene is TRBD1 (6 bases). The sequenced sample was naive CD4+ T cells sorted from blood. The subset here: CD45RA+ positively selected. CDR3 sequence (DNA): TGTGCCAGCAGCTCACAGGGTTTCGAGAACACCGGGGAGCTGTTTTTT. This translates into CASSSQGFENTGELFF.